The 2 T cell receptor beta chains listed next were all sequenced from one sample in a study of beta chain features in type 1 diabetes. Study findings and constraints: Shorter TCRB CDR3s, moderately but significantly so, marked every one of the four CD4+ subsets in Type 1 diabetes patients.

No antigen is known for these receptors. The entirety of the isolated RNA underwent reverse transcription, so expressed TCRB transcripts were sequenced. Assay used: immunoSEQ multiplex PCR; TCRdb lists only in-frame clones, some missing. The sample consists of around 150,000 clones, approximately 8.7% of them appearing once. Sequencing was done on a sample of central memory CD4+ T cells from blood. The receptors were sampled from a woman in her 30s with type 1 diabetes.

This rearrangement joins TRBV29-1 to TRBJ1-4, with TRBD1 identical over 7 bases. This CDR3 contains 14 residues. The V gene's germline CDR1 is SQVTM and CDR2 ANQGSEA. After removal of 1 base from V and 6 bases from J, the junction contained 5 bases not matched to a gene. The CDR3 DNA reads as TGCAGCGTTGAAGCAGGGGACAGATATGAAAAACTGTTTTTT. Its translation: CSVEAGDRYEKLFF.

This clone appeared a few times. This rearrangement joins TRBV7-3 to TRBJ2-7; TRBD2 matches at 9 bases. Germline CDR1 reads SGHTA; CDR2 reads FQGTGA. Losses at the gene ends were 5 bases for V and 3 bases for J; bases not matched to a gene: 8. The CDR3 loop spans 15 amino acids. Here the CDR3 reads CASSAASGTIYEQYF. The CDR3 DNA reads as TGTGCCAGCAGCGCAGCTAGCGGGACGATCTACGAGCAGTACTTC. Using reference TRBV7-3 and TRBJ2-7 for the parts outside the CDR3, the full variable domain is GAGVSQTPSNKVTEKGKYVELRCDPISGHTALYWYRQSLGQGPEFLIYFQGTGAADDSGLPNDRFFAVRPEGSVSTLKIQRTERGDSAVYLCASSAASGTIYEQYFGPGTRLTVT.